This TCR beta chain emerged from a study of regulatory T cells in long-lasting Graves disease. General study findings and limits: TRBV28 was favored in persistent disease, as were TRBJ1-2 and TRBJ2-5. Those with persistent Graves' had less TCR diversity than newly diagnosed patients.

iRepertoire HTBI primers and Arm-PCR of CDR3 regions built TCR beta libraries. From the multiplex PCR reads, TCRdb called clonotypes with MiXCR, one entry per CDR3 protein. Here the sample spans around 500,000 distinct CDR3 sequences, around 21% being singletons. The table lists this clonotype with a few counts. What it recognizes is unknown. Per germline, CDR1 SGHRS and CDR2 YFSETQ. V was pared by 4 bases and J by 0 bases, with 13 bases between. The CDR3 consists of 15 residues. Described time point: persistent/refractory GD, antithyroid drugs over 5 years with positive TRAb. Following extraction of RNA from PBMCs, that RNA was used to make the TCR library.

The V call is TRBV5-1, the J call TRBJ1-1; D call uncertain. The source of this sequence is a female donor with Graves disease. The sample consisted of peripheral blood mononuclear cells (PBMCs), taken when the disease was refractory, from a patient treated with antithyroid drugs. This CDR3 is CASSVGAGVNTEAFF. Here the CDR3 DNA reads TGCGCCAGCAGCGTGGGAGCAGGTGTGAACACTGAAGCTTTCTTT.